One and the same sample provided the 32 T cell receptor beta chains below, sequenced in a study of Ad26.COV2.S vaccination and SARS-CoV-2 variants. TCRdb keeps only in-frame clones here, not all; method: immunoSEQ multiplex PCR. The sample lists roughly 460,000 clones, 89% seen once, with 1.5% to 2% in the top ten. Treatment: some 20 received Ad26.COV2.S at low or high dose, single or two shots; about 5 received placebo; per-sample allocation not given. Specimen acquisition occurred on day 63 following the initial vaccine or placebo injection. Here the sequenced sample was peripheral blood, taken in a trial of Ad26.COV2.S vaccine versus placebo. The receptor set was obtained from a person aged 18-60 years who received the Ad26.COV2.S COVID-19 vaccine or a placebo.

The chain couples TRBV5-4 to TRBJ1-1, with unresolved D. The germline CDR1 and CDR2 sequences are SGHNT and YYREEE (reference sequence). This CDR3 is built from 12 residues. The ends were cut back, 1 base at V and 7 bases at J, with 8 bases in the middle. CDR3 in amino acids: CASSLMGYEAFF. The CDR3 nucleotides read TGTGCCAGCAGCTTGATGGGTTATGAAGCTTTCTTT.

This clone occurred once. The CDR3 loop reads CSVGGTGNGYTF. The CDR3 bases are TGCAGCGTTGGCGGGACAGGGAACGGCTACACCTTC. V and J are TRBV29-1 and TRBJ1-2; 9 nucleotides agree with TRBD1. In germline, CDR1 is SQVTM, CDR2 ANQGSEA. The ends lost 4 bases at V and 8 bases at J; junction bases unmatched: 5. The CDR3 is 12 amino acids.

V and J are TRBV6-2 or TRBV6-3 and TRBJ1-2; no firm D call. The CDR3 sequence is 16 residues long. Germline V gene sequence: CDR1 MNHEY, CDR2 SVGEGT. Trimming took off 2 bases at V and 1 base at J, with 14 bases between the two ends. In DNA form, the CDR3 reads TGTGCCAGCAGTTACGGTCGCCCTGCCCTTAACTATGGCTACACCTTC. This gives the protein CASSYGRPALNYGYTF.

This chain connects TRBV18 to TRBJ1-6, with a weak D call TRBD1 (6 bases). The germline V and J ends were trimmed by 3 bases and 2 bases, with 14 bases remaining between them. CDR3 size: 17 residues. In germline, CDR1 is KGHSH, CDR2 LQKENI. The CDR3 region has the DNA TGTGCCAGCTCACCCCCGAGGGGGGGCGCCTATAATTCACCCCTCCACTTT. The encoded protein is CASSPPRGGAYNSPLHF.

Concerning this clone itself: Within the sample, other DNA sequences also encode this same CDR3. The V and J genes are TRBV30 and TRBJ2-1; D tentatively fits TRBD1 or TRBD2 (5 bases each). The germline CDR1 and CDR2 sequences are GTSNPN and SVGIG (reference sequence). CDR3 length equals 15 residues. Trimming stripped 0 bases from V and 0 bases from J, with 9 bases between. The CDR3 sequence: CAWSVGTSSYNEQFF. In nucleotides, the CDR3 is TGTGCCTGGAGTGTGGGGACCAGCTCCTACAATGAGCAGTTCTTC.

The CDR3 sequence is CASSLQLAPQETQYF. In nucleotides, the CDR3 is TGTGCCAGCAGTCTACAACTAGCCCCCCAAGAGACCCAGTACTTC. V and J are TRBV6-5 and TRBJ2-5, with D possibly being TRBD2 (6 bases). Trimming pared 5 bases from V and 1 base from J, leaving 14 bases between. CDR1 is MNHEY, CDR2 SVGAGI, per germline. The CDR3 sequence is 15 residues long.

The CDR3 bases are TGCGCCAGCAGCGGGACAGGGGAAGGATACACTGAAGCTTTCTTT. This translates into CASSGTGEGYTEAFF. The chain employs TRBV5-1 and TRBJ1-1, with 10 bases that match TRBD1. After removal of 4 bases from V and 3 bases from J, the junction contained 6 bases not matched to a gene. The CDR3 is 15 amino acids. CDR1 is SGHRS and CDR2 is YFSETQ in the germline V gene.

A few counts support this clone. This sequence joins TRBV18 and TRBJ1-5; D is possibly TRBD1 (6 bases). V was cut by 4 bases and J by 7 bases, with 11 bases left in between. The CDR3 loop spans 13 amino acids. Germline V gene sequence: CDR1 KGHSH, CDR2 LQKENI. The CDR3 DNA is TGTGCCAGCTCACAAGGGGGGGGCCAGCCCCAGCATTTT. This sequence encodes CASSQGGGQPQHF.

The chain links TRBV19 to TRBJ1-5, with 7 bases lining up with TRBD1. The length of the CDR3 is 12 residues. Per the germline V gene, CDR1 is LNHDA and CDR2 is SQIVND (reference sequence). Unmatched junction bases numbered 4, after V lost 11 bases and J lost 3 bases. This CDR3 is CAGGQNNQPQHF. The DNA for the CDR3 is TGTGCCGGGGGACAGAACAATCAGCCCCAGCATTTT.

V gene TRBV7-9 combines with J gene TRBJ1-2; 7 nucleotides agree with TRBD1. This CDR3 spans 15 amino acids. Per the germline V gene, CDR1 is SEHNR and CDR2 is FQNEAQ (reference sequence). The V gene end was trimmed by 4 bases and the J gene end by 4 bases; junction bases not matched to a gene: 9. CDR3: CASSSEGNRGYGYTF. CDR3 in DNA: TGTGCCAGCAGCTCCGAGGGTAACAGGGGCTATGGCTACACCTTC.

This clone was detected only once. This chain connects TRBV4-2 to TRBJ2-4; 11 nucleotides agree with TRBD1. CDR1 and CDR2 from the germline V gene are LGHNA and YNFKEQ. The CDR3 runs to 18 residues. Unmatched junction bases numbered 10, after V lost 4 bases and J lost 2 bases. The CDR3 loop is CASSLESGTGGSKNIQYF. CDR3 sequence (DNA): TGTGCCAGCAGCCTCGAGAGTGGGACAGGGGGATCCAAAAACATTCAGTACTTC.

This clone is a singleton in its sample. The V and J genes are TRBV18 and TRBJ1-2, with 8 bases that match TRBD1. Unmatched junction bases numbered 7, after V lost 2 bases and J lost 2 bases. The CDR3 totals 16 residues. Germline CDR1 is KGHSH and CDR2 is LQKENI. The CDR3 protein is CASSPMTGDENYGYTF. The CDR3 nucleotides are TGTGCCAGCTCACCAATGACAGGGGATGAAAACTATGGCTACACCTTC.

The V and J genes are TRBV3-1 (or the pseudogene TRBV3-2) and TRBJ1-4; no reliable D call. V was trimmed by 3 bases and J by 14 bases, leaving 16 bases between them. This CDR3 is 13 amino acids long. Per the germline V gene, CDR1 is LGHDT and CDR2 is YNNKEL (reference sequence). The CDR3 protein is CASSHHKDVKLFF. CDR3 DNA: TGTGCCAGCAGCCACCATAAGGATGTTAAGCTGTTTTTT.

Here the CDR3 reads CASCRGSEAYNSPLHF. In nucleotides, the CDR3 is TGTGCCAGTTGCAGGGGATCGGAGGCCTATAATTCACCCCTCCACTTT. The chain carries TRBV13 and TRBJ1-6; D is possibly TRBD1 (6 bases). Trimming stripped 9 bases from V and 2 bases from J, with 17 bases between. CDR1 is PRHDT, CDR2 FYEKMQ, per germline (reference sequence). The CDR3 runs 16 residues.

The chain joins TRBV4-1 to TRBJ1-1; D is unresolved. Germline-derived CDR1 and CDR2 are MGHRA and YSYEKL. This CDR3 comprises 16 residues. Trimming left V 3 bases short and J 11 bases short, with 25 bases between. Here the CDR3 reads CASSHNNRRAPGDAFF. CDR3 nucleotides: TGCGCCAGCAGCCACAACAACCGCCGGGCCCCGGGTGACGCTTTCTTT.

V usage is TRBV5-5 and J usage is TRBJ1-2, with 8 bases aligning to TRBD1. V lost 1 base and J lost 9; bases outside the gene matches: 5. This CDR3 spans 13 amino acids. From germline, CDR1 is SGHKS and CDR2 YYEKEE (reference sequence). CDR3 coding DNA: TGTGCCAGCAGCTTGTACCAGGGGGCTCGCTACACCTTC. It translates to CASSLYQGARYTF.

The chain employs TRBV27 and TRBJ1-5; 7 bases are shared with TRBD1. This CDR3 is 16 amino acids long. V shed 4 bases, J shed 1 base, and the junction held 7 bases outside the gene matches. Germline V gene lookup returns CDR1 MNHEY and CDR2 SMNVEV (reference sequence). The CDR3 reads CASSSVRGHSNQPQHF. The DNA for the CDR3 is TGTGCCAGCAGTTCAGTGAGGGGGCACAGCAATCAGCCCCAGCATTTT.

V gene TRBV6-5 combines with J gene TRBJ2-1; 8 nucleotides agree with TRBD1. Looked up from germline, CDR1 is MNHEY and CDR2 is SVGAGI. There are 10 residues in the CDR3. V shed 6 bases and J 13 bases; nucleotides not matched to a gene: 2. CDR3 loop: CASRGQEQFF. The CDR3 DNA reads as TGTGCCAGCAGGGGACAGGAACAGTTCTTC.

CDR3 sequence reads: CSASPLVGGPGQETQYF. The CDR3 DNA reads TGCAGTGCTAGTCCCCTTGTAGGGGGGCCAGGTCAAGAGACCCAGTACTTC. The chain has TRBV20-1 and TRBJ2-5; the D gene could be TRBD1 or TRBD2 (6 bases each). The germline V gene encodes CDR1 DFQATT and CDR2 SNEGSKA (reference sequence). Trimming pared 3 bases from V and 2 bases from J, leaving 22 bases between. There are 17 residues in the CDR3.

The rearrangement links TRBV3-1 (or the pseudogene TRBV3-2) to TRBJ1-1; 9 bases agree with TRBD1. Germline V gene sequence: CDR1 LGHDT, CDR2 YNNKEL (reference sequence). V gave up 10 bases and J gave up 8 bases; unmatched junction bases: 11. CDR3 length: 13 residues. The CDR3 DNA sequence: TGTGCCAACACAGGGGGCCAGAAAATCGAAGCTTTCTTT. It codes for CANTGGQKIEAFF.

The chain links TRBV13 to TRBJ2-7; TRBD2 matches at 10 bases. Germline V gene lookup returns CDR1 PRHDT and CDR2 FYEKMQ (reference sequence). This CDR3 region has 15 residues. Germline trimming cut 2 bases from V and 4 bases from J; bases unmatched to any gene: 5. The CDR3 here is CASSLWASGRYEQYF. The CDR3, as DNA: TGTGCCAGCAGCTTATGGGCTAGCGGGAGATACGAGCAGTACTTC.

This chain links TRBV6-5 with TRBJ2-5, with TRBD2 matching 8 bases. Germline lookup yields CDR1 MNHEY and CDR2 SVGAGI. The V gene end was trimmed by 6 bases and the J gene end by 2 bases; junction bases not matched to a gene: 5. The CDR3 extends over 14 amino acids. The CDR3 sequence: CASRPGLAQETQYF. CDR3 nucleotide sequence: TGTGCCAGCAGGCCCGGACTAGCACAAGAGACCCAGTACTTC.

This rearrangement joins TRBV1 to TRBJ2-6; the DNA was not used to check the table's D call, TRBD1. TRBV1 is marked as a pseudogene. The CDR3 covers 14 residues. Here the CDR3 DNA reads TGCACCATCGGACACCCCTCTGGGGCCAACGTCCTGACTTTC. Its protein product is CTIGHPSGANVLTF.

The CDR3 DNA reads as TGTGCCAGCAGCGGTAGTTCGGATACGCAGTATTTT. Its protein product is CASSGSSDTQYF. The chain employs TRBV9 and TRBJ2-3; no clear D gene. V lost 3 bases and J lost 6, with 8 bases in between. This CDR3 contains 12 residues. Germline V gene sequence: CDR1 SGDLS, CDR2 YYNGEE.

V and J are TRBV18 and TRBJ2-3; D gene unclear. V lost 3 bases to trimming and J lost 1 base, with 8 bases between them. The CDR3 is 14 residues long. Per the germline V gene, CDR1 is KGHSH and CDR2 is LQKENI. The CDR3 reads CASSPSTGTDTQYF. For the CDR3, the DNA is TGTGCCAGCTCACCCTCGACTGGCACAGATACGCAGTATTTT.

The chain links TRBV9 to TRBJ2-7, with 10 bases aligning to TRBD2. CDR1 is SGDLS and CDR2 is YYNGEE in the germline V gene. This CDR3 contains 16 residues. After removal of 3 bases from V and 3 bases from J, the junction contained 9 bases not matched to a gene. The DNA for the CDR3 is TGTGCCAGCAGCGCCTCGGGCCGGACTAGCGGCTACGAGCAGTACTTC. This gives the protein CASSASGRTSGYEQYF.

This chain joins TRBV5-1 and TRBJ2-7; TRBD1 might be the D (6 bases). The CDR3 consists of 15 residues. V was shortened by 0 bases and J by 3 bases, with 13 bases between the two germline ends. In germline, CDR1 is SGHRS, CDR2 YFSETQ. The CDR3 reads CASSLAWDKNYEQYF. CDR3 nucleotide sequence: TGCGCCAGCAGCTTGGCGTGGGACAAGAACTACGAGCAGTACTTC.

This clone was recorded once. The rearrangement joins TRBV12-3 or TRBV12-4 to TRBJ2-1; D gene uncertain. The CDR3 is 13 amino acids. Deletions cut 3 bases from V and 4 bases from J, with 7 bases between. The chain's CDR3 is CASSFGRYNEQFF. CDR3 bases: TGTGCCAGCAGTTTCGGCCGGTACAATGAGCAGTTCTTC.

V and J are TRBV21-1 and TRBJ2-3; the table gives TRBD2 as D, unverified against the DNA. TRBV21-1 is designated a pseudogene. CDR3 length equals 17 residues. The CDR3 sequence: CASSAHFVADDTDTQYF. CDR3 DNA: TGTGCCAGCAGCGCCCACTTCGTAGCGGACGACACAGATACGCAGTATTTT.

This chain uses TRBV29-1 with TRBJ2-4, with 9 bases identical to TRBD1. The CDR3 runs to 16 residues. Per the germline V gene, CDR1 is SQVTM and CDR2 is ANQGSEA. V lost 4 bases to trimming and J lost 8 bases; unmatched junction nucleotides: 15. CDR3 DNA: TGCAGCGTTGCGGACAGGGGAAAACTAGCCGGGTACATTCAGTACTTC. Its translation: CSVADRGKLAGYIQYF. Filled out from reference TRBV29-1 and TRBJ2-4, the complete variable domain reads SAVISQKPSRDICQRGTSLTIQCQVDSQVTMMFWYRQQPGQSLTLIATANQGSEATYESGFVIDKFPISRPNLTFSTLTVSNMSPEDSSIYLCSVADRGKLAGYIQYFGAGTRLSVL.

CDR3 nucleotide sequence: TGCAGCGCTGGAGAGGGACCCTACAATGAGCAGTTCTTC. This codes for CSAGEGPYNEQFF. The V and J genes are TRBV29-1 and TRBJ2-1; either TRBD1 or TRBD2 may supply D (5 bases each). The V and J ends lost 7 bases and 2 bases respectively, with 12 bases between them. CDR1 and CDR2 from the germline V gene are SQVTM and ANQGSEA. The CDR3 runs 13 residues.

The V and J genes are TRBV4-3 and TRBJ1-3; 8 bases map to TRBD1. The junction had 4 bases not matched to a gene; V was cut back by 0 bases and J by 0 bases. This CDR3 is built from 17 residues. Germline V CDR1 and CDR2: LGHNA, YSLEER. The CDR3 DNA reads TGCGCCAGCAGCCAAGAGGACAGGGCGTACTCTGGAAACACCATATATTTT. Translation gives CASSQEDRAYSGNTIYF.